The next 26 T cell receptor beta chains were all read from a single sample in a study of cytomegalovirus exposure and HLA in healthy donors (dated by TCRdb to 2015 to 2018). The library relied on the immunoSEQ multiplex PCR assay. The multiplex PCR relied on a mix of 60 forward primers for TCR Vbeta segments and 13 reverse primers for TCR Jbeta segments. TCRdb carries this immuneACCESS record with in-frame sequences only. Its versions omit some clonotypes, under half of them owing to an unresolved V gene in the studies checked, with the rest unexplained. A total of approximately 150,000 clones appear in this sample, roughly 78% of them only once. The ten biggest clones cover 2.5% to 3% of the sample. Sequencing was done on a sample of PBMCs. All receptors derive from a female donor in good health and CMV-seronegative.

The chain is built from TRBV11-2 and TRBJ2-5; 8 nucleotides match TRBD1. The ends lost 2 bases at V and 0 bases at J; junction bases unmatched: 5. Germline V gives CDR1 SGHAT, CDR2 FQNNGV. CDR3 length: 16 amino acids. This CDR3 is CASSLLVRGHQETQYF. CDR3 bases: TGTGCCAGCAGCTTACTGGTCAGGGGGCACCAAGAGACCCAGTACTTC. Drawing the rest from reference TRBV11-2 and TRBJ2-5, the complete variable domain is EAGVAQSPRYKIIEKRQSVAFWCNPISGHATLYWYQQILGQGPKLLIQFQNNGVVDDSQLPKDRFSAERLKGVDSTLKIQPAKLEDSAVYLCASSLLVRGHQETQYFGPGTRLLVL.

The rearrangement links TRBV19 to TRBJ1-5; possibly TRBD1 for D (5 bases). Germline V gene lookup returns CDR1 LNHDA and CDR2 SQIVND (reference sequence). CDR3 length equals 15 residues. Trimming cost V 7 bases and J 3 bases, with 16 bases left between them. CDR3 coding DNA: TGTGCCAGTAAACTGGACACAGTGGCCAATCAGCCCCAGCATTTT. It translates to CASKLDTVANQPQHF.

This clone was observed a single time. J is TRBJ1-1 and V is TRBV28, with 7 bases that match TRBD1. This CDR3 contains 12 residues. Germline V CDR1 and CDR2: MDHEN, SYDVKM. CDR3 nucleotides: TGTGGGCACAGGGGACCAAACACTGAAGCTTTCTTT. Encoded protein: CGHRGPNTEAFF.

The DNA of the CDR3 is TGTGCCAGCAGCGCAGGGGGCCCATCCAATGAGCAGTTCTTC. This translates into CASSAGGPSNEQFF. This chain uses TRBV6-6 with TRBJ2-1, with 8 bases that match TRBD1. Germline assignment: CDR1 MNHNY and CDR2 SVGAGI (reference sequence). The CDR3 is 14 residues long. The J segment lost 6 bases and the V segment lost 6 bases, leaving 7 bases of the junction unmatched.

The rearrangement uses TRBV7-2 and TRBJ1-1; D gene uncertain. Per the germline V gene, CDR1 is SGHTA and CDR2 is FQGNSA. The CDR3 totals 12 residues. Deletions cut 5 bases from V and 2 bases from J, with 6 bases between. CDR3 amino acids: CASSRANTEAFF. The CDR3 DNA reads TGTGCCAGCAGCCGCGCCAACACTGAAGCTTTCTTT.

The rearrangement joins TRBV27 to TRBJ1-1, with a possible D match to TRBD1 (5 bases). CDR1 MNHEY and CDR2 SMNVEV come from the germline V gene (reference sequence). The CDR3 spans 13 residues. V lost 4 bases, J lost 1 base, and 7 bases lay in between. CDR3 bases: TGTGCCAGCAGTTACAGGAGGAACACTGAAGCTTTCTTT. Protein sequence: CASSYRRNTEAFF.

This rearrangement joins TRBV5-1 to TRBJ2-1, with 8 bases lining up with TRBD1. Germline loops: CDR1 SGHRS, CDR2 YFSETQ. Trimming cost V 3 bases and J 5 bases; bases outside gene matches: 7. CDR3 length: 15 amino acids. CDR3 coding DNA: TGCGCCAGCAGCTCTGACAGGGGCCCAAACAATGAGCAGTTCTTC. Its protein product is CASSSDRGPNNEQFF.

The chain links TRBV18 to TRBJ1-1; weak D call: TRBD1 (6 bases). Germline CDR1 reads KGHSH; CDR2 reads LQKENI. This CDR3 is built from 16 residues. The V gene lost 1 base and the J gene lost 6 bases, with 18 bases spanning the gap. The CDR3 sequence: CASSPLPTSGVAEAFF. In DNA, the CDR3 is TGTGCCAGCTCACCACTCCCCACCTCAGGGGTGGCTGAAGCTTTCTTT.

The chain's CDR3 is CASSLPGTRNIHSPLHF. The CDR3 DNA reads TGTGCCAGCAGTTTACCCGGGACACGGAATATACATTCACCCCTCCACTTT. The chain couples TRBV28 to TRBJ1-6; possible D gene TRBD1, 6 bases. The CDR3 runs to 17 residues. The V gene lost 2 bases and the J gene lost 8 bases, with 19 bases spanning the gap. Germline assignment: CDR1 MDHEN and CDR2 SYDVKM.

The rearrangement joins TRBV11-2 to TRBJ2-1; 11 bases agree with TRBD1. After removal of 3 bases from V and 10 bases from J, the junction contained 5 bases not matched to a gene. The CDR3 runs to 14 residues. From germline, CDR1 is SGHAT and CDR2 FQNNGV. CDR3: CASSFWTGGDEQFF. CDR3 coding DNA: TGTGCCAGCAGCTTTTGGACAGGGGGCGACGAGCAGTTCTTC.

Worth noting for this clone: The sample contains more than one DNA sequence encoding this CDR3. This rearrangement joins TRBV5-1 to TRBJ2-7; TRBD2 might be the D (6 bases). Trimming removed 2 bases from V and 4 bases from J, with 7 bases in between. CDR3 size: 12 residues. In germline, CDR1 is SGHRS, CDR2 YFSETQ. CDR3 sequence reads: CASSFGGYEQYF. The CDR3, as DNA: TGCGCCAGCAGCTTCGGGGGATACGAGCAGTACTTC.

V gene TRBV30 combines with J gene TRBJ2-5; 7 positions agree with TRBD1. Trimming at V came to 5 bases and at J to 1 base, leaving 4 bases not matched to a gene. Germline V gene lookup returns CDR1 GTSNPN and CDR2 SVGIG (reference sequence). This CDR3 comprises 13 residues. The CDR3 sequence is CAWAGTAQETQYF. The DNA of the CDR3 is TGTGCCTGGGCCGGGACAGCCCAAGAGACCCAGTACTTC.

The CDR3 bases are TGCGCCAGCAGCTTCAGGACTAGCGGGACCACCACCGGGGAGCTGTTTTTT. Encoded protein: CASSFRTSGTTTGELFF. This chain uses TRBV5-1 with TRBJ2-2; TRBD2 matches at 12 bases. The germline V gene encodes CDR1 SGHRS and CDR2 YFSETQ. V gave up 2 bases and J gave up 4 bases; unmatched junction bases: 6. This CDR3 has 17 amino acids. The entire variable domain, with the rest obtained from reference TRBV5-1 and TRBJ2-2, is as follows: KAGVTQTPRYLIKTRGQQVTLSCSPISGHRSVSWYQQTPGQGLQFLFEYFSETQRNKGNFPGRFSGRQFSNSRSEMNVSTLELGDSALYLCASSFRTSGTTTGELFFGEGSRLTVL.

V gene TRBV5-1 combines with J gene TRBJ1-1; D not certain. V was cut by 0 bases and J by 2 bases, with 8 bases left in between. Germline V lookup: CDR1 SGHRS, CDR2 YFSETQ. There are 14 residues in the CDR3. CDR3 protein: CASSLGSFNTEAFF. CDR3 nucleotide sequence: TGCGCCAGCAGCTTGGGCAGTTTTAACACTGAAGCTTTCTTT. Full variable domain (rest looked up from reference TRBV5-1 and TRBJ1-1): KAGVTQTPRYLIKTRGQQVTLSCSPISGHRSVSWYQQTPGQGLQFLFEYFSETQRNKGNFPGRFSGRQFSNSRSEMNVSTLELGDSALYLCASSLGSFNTEAFFGQGTRLTVV.

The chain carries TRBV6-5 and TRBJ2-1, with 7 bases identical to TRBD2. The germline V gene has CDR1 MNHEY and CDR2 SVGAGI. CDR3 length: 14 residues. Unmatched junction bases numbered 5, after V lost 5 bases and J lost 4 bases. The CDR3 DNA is TGTGCCAGCAGTAGGGACGGGGGGTACAATGAGCAGTTCTTC. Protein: CASSRDGGYNEQFF.

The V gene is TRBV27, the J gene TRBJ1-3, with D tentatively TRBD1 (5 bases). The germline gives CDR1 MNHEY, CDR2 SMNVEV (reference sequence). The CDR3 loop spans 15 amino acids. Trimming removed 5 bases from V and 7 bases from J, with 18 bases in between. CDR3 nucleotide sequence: TGTGCCAGCAGTCCTTTAGGTGGGGCCGGGAACACCATATATTTT. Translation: CASSPLGGAGNTIYF.

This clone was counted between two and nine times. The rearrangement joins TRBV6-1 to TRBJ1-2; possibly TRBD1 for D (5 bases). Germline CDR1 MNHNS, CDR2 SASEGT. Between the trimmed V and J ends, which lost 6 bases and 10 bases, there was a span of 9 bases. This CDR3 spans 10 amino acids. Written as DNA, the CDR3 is TGTGCCAGCAGCGGGGGATCCTACACCTTC. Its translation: CASSGGSYTF.

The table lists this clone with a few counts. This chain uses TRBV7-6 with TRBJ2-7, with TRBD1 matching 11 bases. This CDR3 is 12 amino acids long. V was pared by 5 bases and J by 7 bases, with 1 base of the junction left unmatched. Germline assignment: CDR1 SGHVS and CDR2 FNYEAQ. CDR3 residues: CASSGDRGEQYF. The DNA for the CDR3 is TGTGCCAGCAGCGGGGACAGGGGGGAGCAGTACTTC.

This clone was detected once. The CDR3 sequence is CASSSGQTYEQYF. In DNA form, the CDR3 reads TGTGCCAGCAGCAGTGGACAGACCTACGAGCAGTACTTC. V gene TRBV7-9 combines with J gene TRBJ2-7, with TRBD1 as a possible D gene (6 bases). The germline CDR1 and CDR2 sequences are SEHNR and FQNEAQ (reference sequence). V dropped 5 bases and J dropped 2 bases, with 10 bases sitting between them. The length of the CDR3 is 13 residues.

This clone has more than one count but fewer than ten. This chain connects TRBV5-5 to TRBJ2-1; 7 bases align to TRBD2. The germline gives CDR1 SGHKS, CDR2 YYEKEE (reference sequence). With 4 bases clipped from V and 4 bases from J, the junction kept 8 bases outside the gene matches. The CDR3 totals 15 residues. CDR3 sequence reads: CASSREGTTYNEQFF. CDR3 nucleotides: TGTGCCAGCAGCCGTGAGGGGACTACATACAATGAGCAGTTCTTC.

The CDR3 is CASSRDSTSYEQYF. CDR3 DNA: TGTGCCAGCAGCAGGGACAGCACCTCCTACGAGCAGTACTTC. The rearrangement uses TRBV9 and TRBJ2-7; 7 bases align to TRBD1. Trimming cost V 4 bases and J 0 bases; bases outside gene matches: 4. The CDR3 loop spans 14 amino acids. The germline gives CDR1 SGDLS, CDR2 YYNGEE.

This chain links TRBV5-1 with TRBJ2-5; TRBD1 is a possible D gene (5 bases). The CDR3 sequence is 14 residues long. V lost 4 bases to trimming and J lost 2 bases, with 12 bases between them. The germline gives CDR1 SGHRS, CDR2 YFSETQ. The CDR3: CASSIDRRQETQYF. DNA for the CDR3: TGCGCCAGCAGCATAGACAGACGGCAAGAGACCCAGTACTTC.

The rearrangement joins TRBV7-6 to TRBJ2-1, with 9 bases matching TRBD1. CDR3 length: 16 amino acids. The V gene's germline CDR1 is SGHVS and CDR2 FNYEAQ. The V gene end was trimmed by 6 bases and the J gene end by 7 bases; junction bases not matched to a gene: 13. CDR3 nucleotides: TGTGCCAGCAGTCAGATTACCGGACAGGGGCCTAATGAGCAGTTCTTC. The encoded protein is CASSQITGQGPNEQFF.

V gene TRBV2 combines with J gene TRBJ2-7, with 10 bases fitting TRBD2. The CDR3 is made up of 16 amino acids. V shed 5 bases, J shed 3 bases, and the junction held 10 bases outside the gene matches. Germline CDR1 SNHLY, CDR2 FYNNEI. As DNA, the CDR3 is TGTGCCAGCAGTTCCCCAGGGCTAGCGGGAGTCTACGAGCAGTACTTC. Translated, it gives CASSSPGLAGVYEQYF. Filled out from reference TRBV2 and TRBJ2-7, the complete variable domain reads EPEVTQTPSHQVTQMGQEVILRCVPISNHLYFYWYRQILGQKVEFLVSFYNNEISEKSEIFDDQFSVERPDGSNFTLKIRSTKLEDSAMYFCASSSPGLAGVYEQYFGPGTRLTVT.

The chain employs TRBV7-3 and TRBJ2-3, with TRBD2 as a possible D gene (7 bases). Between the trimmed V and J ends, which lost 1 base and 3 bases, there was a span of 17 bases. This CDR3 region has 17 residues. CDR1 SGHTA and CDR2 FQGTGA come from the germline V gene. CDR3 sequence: CASSLKGGGTRTDTQYF. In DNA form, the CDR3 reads TGTGCCAGCAGCTTAAAGGGGGGGGGCACACGGACAGATACGCAGTATTTT.

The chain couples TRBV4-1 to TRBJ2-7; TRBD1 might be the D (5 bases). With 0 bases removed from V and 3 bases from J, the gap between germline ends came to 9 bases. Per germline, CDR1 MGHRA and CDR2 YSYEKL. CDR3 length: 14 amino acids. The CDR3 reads CASSQEDSNYEQYF. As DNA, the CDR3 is TGCGCCAGCAGCCAAGAAGACAGTAACTACGAGCAGTACTTC.